What follows describes a single T cell receptor beta chain. The antigen is unknown. The data were taken from a study of blood T cells in healthy people across ages. General study findings and limits: Higher diversity and more naive CD4+ cells were features of long-lived donors, compared to aged donors. The recorded TCR beta diversity per million T cells decreased in a roughly linear manner with age.

Together with a sample-barcoded 5' primer, a J-beta primer mix was included in a second PCR lasting about 6 to 11 cycles. From the 5' RACE reads, TCRdb called clonotypes with MiXCR, one entry per CDR3 protein. The repertoire holds hundreds of thousands of distinct CDR3 sequences, with more than 20% as singletons. The CDR3 spans 14 residues. The V and J ends lost 5 bases and 7 bases respectively, with 15 bases between them. Each individual donor underwent a draw of about 9.1 milliliters of peripheral blood. The sample was also linked to a second study, of T cells of mothers and their children. That investigation notes: Every mother supplied over 9.5 million TCR beta CDR3 reads and every child 2.5 million to 3.5 million.

The chain links TRBV12-3 or TRBV12-4 to TRBJ2-4; no clear D. The specimen was blood. The clonotype was recovered from a boy younger than 18 in good health. The CDR3 is CASSPSETTNIQYF. The CDR3 DNA is TGTGCCAGCAGTCCGTCCGAGACAACGAACATTCAGTACTTC.